The rows below give T cell receptor beta chains drawn from one sample of a study of blood T cell repertoires in COVID-19. Method: immunoSEQ multiplex PCR; TCRdb's copy keeps in-frame clones and lacks some. The sample contains approximately 93,000 clones, 88% of which appear only once. The material sequenced was peripheral blood. The source of these receptors is a man in his sixties with acute or convalescent COVID-19. Each CDR3 is given with its conserved first and last residue. The D gene is left open where the match is weak. The listing skips clone size in some rows; elsewhere it reads once, few, many or a size class.

v_gene	abundance	j_gene	d_gene	len	CDR3aa
TRBV7-2	-	TRBJ1-3	-	16	CASSLDSGSSGNTIYF
TRBV19	-	TRBJ1-2	TRBD1	14	CASSTQGTDYGYTF
TRBV7-9	-	TRBJ2-5	TRBD2	14	CASSLLAGQETQYF
TRBV28	-	TRBJ1-1	TRBD1	16	CASSSPGQDMNTEAFF
TRBV19	-	TRBJ2-7	TRBD1	14	CASRGQGSSYEQYF
TRBV24-1	few	TRBJ2-7	-	13	CATSKSGGNEQYF
TRBV3-1/TRBV3-2	-	TRBJ1-6	-	13	CASSQSRNSPLHF
TRBV19	-	TRBJ1-5	TRBD1	16	CASRTRGQGSNQPQHF
TRBV2	few	TRBJ1-5	-	15	CASSDLGAGNQPQHF
TRBV10-3	-	TRBJ1-2	TRBD1	14	CAIRGQGDNYGYTF